The clone carrying this T cell receptor beta chain turned up a few times. Its specificity is unknown. Germline assignment: CDR1 KGHSH and CDR2 LQKENI. The J segment lost 3 bases and the V segment lost 3 bases, leaving 0 bases of the junction unmatched. This CDR3 has 13 amino acids. 13 Jbeta primers and 60 Vbeta primers were used for the PCR. Assay: immunoSEQ multiplex PCR; the TCRdb copy retains only in-frame clones and omits some. The sample shows fewer than 250,000 clones, roughly 82% of them seen only once. The sample comes from a study of cytomegalovirus exposure and HLA in healthy donors. Findings and caveats of the study: Associated with HLA alleles at 0.05 false discovery rate in a later analysis were over 15,000 TCR beta sequences. Presence/absence comparisons presumed near-even sequencing depth among donors. Researchers reported in a later analysis that common viral pathogens appeared linked to several top clusters.

V usage is TRBV18 and J usage is TRBJ1-2; 8 positions match TRBD1. The sequence came from a man in his forties or fifties in good health and CMV-seropositive. The sequenced sample consisted of PBMCs. The CDR3 loop is CASSPGQDYGYTF. CDR3 in DNA: TGTGCCAGCTCACCGGGACAGGACTATGGCTACACCTTC. Variable domain in full (rest from reference TRBV18 and TRBJ1-2): NAGVMQNPRHLVRRRGQEARLRCSPMKGHSHVYWYRQLPEEGLKFMVYLQKENIIDESGMPKERFSAEFPKEGPSILRIQQVVRGDSAAYFCASSPGQDYGYTFGSGTRLTVV.